Below are 15 T cell receptor beta chains sequenced from a single sample in a study of Graves' ophthalmopathy and Graves' hyperthyroidism. Amplification of TCR beta CDR3 regions used RNA transcripts. Investigators did first-round RT-PCR with HTBI primers, then second-round multiplex PCR. TCRdb reanalysed the multiplex PCR reads using MiXCR and keeps one entry per CDR3 protein. The sample consists of hundreds of thousands of distinct CDR3 sequences, about 20% of them appearing once. Material: peripheral blood. The receptors shown here come from a young woman with stable Graves' hyperthyroidism. Some clones in this sample may be carry-over from other donors' samples.

This clonotype has a count of ten or more. Possible read error: a much larger clone is one base away. The chain couples TRBV6-1 to TRBJ2-7; TRBD1 aligns across 7 bases. This CDR3 spans 13 amino acids. Trimming at V came to 4 bases and at J to 3 bases, leaving 3 bases not matched to a gene. Looked up from germline, CDR1 is MNHNS and CDR2 is SASEGT. The CDR3 spells CASSGGDSYEQYF. CDR3 bases: TGTGCCAGCAGTGGAGGGGACAGCTACGAGCAGTACTTC.

The chain recombines TRBV9 with TRBJ2-1; D gene ambiguous. From germline, CDR1 is SGDLS and CDR2 YYNGEE. This CDR3 has 15 residues. Trimming left V 0 bases short and J 1 base short, with 8 bases between. As DNA, the CDR3 is TGTGCCAGCAGCGTAGGAGTATGGTCCTACAATGAGCAGTTCTTC. Protein: CASSVGVWSYNEQFF.

This clonotype was found many times. This sequence joins TRBV12-3 or TRBV12-4 and TRBJ2-5; 7 bases agree with TRBD1. V lost 3 bases, J lost 6 bases, and 7 bases stayed unmatched. The CDR3 is 14 residues long. CDR3 sequence: CASSLRGGLKTQYF. The CDR3 DNA is TGTGCCAGCAGTTTGAGAGGGGGCCTGAAGACCCAGTACTTC.

J is TRBJ1-1 and V is TRBV28; the D gene is possibly TRBD1 (5 bases). V was pared by 2 bases and J by 3 bases, with 13 bases between. The CDR3 loop spans 15 amino acids. Germline CDR1 is MDHEN and CDR2 is SYDVKM. In DNA, the CDR3 is TGTGCCAGCAGTTTAGGGGGACGTTCGGACACTGAAGCTTTCTTT. Translated: CASSLGGRSDTEAFF.

The rearrangement uses TRBV4-2 and TRBJ1-5; D possibly corresponds to TRBD1 (5 bases). CDR3 length equals 16 residues. Trimming pared 0 bases from V and 1 base from J, leaving 10 bases between. Germline V gives CDR1 LGHNA, CDR2 YNFKEQ. DNA for the CDR3: TGTGCCAGCAGCCAAGAGCTGGGGGGGAGCAATCAGCCCCAGCATTTT. This gives the protein CASSQELGGSNQPQHF.

This rearrangement joins TRBV6-2 or TRBV6-3 to TRBJ1-2; D call uncertain. The length of the CDR3 is 14 residues. V gave up 7 bases and J gave up 3 bases, with 15 bases separating them. Per germline, CDR1 MNHEY and CDR2 SVGEGT. As DNA, the CDR3 is TGTGCCAGCACCAGAACGGATGGCTACTATGGCTACACCTTC. Its translation is CASTRTDGYYGYTF.

This chain joins TRBV5-4 and TRBJ2-3; 9 positions match TRBD2. CDR1 SGHNT and CDR2 YYREEE come from the germline V gene (reference sequence). V shed 2 bases and J 0 bases; nucleotides not matched to a gene: 4. The CDR3 is made up of 16 amino acids. Here the CDR3 reads CASSFIAGDSTDTQYF. CDR3 nucleotide sequence: TGTGCCAGCAGCTTTATAGCGGGGGATAGCACAGATACGCAGTATTTT.

This clonotype occurred many times. The chain is built from TRBV7-3 and TRBJ2-2; 7 nucleotides align to TRBD1. V was pared by 2 bases and J by 7 bases, with 1 base of the junction left unmatched. The CDR3 consists of 13 residues. From germline, CDR1 is SGHTA and CDR2 FQGTGA. CDR3: CASSLQGDGELFF. Here the CDR3 DNA reads TGTGCCAGCAGCTTACAGGGGGACGGGGAGCTGTTTTTT.

The V gene is TRBV6-1, the J gene TRBJ2-2; 12 nucleotides match TRBD1. Germline V gene data show CDR1 as MNHNS and CDR2 as SASEGT. The CDR3 length is 19 residues. The V gene end was trimmed by 3 bases and the J gene end by 2 bases; junction bases not matched to a gene: 10. The CDR3 here is CASSEELGTGGSNTGELFF. The CDR3 DNA reads as TGTGCCAGCAGTGAGGAGCTTGGGACAGGGGGCTCCAACACCGGGGAGCTGTTTTTT.

In this sample, this clonotype turned up many times. V is TRBV12-3 or TRBV12-4 and J is TRBJ1-1; D perhaps matches TRBD1 (5 bases). This CDR3 comprises 13 residues. Trimming removed 2 bases at V and 11 bases at J, with 15 bases between. In nucleotides, the CDR3 is TGTGCCAGCAGTTTACGACAGAGGCCGGGGGCTTTCTTT. As protein: CASSLRQRPGAFF.

This clonotype was recorded many times. The V call is TRBV12-3 or TRBV12-4, the J call TRBJ2-2; D remains ambiguous. V lost 4 bases and J 0 bases, leaving 6 bases between the germline ends. The CDR3 has 14 amino acids. As DNA, the CDR3 is TGTGCCAGCAGTTCAGTAGCGAACACCGGGGAGCTGTTTTTT. Amino acids: CASSSVANTGELFF.

This clonotype was counted at least ten times. The chain couples TRBV6-2 or TRBV6-3 to TRBJ2-7; 9 positions match TRBD1. CDR1 is MNHEY and CDR2 is SVGEGT in the germline V gene. There are 15 residues in the CDR3. Trimming removed 6 bases from V and 3 bases from J; junction bases left unmatched: 9. The CDR3 loop reads CASRLRGQGNYEQYF. CDR3 nucleotide sequence: TGTGCCAGCAGACTAAGGGGACAGGGAAACTACGAGCAGTACTTC.

This clonotype has at least ten counts. This rearrangement joins TRBV30 to TRBJ1-3; D unclear. This CDR3 is built from 14 residues. Germline values: CDR1 GTSNPN, CDR2 SVGIG (reference sequence). V lost 1 base and J lost 1, with 8 bases in between. CDR3 loop: CAWSGGGSGNTIYF. In DNA form, the CDR3 reads TGTGCCTGGAGTGGTGGCGGGTCTGGAAACACCATATATTTT.

This clonotype was observed at least ten times. The chain combines TRBV20-1 with TRBJ2-5; 11 positions agree with TRBD2. This CDR3 is 19 amino acids long. The V and J ends lost 5 bases and 0 bases, in that order; junction bases with no gene match: 17. Germline-derived CDR1 and CDR2 are DFQATT and SNEGSKA (reference sequence). The CDR3 nucleotides are TGCAGTGCTTGTGGTTACAGCCCCGGACTAGCGGGCAACCAAGAGACCCAGTACTTC. Translating gives CSACGYSPGLAGNQETQYF.

The sample holds many counts of this clonotype. V is TRBV7-9 and J is TRBJ2-2; D gene unclear. Per germline, CDR1 SEHNR and CDR2 FQNEAQ (reference sequence). CDR3 size: 12 residues. V was trimmed by 1 base and J by 7 bases, leaving 4 bases between them. CDR3 bases: TGTGCCAGCAGCTTAGGCGACGGGGAGCTGTTTTTT. This codes for CASSLGDGELFF.